A single sample gave rise to the 12 T cell receptor beta chains below, sequenced in a study of blood T cells in healthy people across ages. A J-beta primer mix and a sample-barcoded 5' primer were used in a second PCR of roughly 6 to 12 cycles. TCRdb reprocessed the 5' RACE reads via MiXCR and lists one record per CDR3 protein. The table shows roughly 800,000 distinct CDR3 sequences, with more than 45% occurring only once. Sequences were obtained from blood. These receptors all come from a man aged 25 to 45 in good health.

This clonotype was detected a few times. The chain uses TRBV7-2 and TRBJ2-7; D remains unclear. The CDR3 sequence is 13 residues long. Germline loops: CDR1 SGHTA, CDR2 FQGNSA. V lost 1 base to trimming and J lost 3 bases, with 7 bases between them. The DNA of the CDR3 is TGTGCCAGCAGCTTAGTACCCCTCTACGAGCAGTACTTC. Translation gives CASSLVPLYEQYF.

This clonotype was seen a few times. The chain couples TRBV15 to TRBJ2-1; no clear D gene. The CDR3 length is 14 residues. The V end lost 0 bases, the J end lost 5 bases, and 8 bases lay between the germline ends. Germline V lookup: CDR1 LNHNV, CDR2 YYDKDF (reference sequence). The CDR3 DNA reads as TGTGCCACCAGCAGAGATAGACGCAACAATGAGCAGTTCTTC. As protein: CATSRDRRNNEQFF.

The rearrangement uses TRBV7-9 and TRBJ2-1; 8 bases map to TRBD2. The CDR3 runs 15 residues. Per germline, CDR1 SEHNR and CDR2 FQNEAQ (reference sequence). The trim removed 5 bases at V and 7 bases at J, leaving 10 bases unmatched. In nucleotides, the CDR3 is TGTGCCAGCAGCCCCCAAGCGGGGGCAAGGAATGAGCAGTTCTTC. Encoded protein: CASSPQAGARNEQFF.

Ten or more counts support this clonotype. The rearrangement uses TRBV28 and TRBJ1-1; maybe TRBD1 (6 bases). Per germline, CDR1 MDHEN and CDR2 SYDVKM. V was shortened by 6 bases and J by 4 bases, with 9 bases between the two germline ends. This CDR3 has 12 residues. The CDR3 DNA sequence: TGTGCCAGCAGCTTACAGGGCACTGAAGCTTTCTTT. Translating gives CASSLQGTEAFF.

This rearrangement joins TRBV7-3 to TRBJ2-3, with 8 bases aligning to TRBD2. There are 17 residues in the CDR3. From germline, CDR1 is SGHTA and CDR2 FQGTGA. J lost 4 bases, V lost 2 bases, and 11 bases had no gene match. The CDR3: CASSLWGSGIIADTQYF. CDR3 DNA sequence: TGTGCCAGCAGCTTATGGGGTAGCGGGATAATCGCAGATACGCAGTATTTT.

This clonotype was observed at least ten times. The chain links TRBV20-1 to TRBJ1-2; D is undetermined. Germline V CDR1 and CDR2: DFQATT, SNEGSKA (reference sequence). V was clipped by 0 bases and J by 4 bases, with 9 bases between them. The CDR3 totals 13 residues. The CDR3 here is CSARDGVSYGYTF. The CDR3 nucleotides read TGCAGTGCTAGAGACGGAGTATCCTATGGCTACACCTTC.

The CDR3 region has the DNA TGTGCCAGCATCCCCGGGACAGGGTTGGTCGAGCAGTACTTC. Protein: CASIPGTGLVEQYF. The rearrangement joins TRBV28 to TRBJ2-7, with 9 bases lining up with TRBD1. The CDR3 loop spans 14 amino acids. Trimming cost V 7 bases and J 6 bases; bases outside gene matches: 10. The germline V gene has CDR1 MDHEN and CDR2 SYDVKM.

This CDR3 reads CASSLGGTGDEQYF. CDR3 nucleotide sequence: TGTGCCAGCAGCTTGGGCGGGACAGGGGACGAGCAGTACTTC. This rearrangement joins TRBV7-2 to TRBJ2-5, with TRBD1 matching over 10 bases. Judging by the DNA end, TRBJ2-7 fits better; the J call may be wrong. The CDR3 is 14 amino acids. Germline values: CDR1 SGHTA, CDR2 FQGNSA.

This clonotype occurred once. The chain recombines TRBV19 with TRBJ1-2; 10 positions agree with TRBD1. The CDR3 length is 13 residues. The V and J ends lost 5 bases and 13 bases, in that order; junction bases with no gene match: 10. CDR1 LNHDA and CDR2 SQIVND come from the germline V gene (reference sequence). CDR3 protein: CASSLSDRGQFTF. The DNA of the CDR3 is TGTGCCAGTAGTCTCTCAGACAGGGGGCAATTCACCTTC.

The V and J genes are TRBV15 and TRBJ2-3; tentative D call: TRBD2 (6 bases). This CDR3 region has 15 residues. The V end was cut by 1 base, the J end by 0 bases, with 8 bases between. Germline CDR1 and CDR2: LNHNV and YYDKDF (reference sequence). The CDR3 here is CATSRGAGSTDTQYF. The DNA of the CDR3 is TGTGCCACCAGCAGAGGAGCGGGTAGCACAGATACGCAGTATTTT.

The V gene is TRBV4-2, the J gene TRBJ2-1; 8 bases map to TRBD2. The trim removed 0 bases at V and 10 bases at J, leaving 14 bases unmatched. The CDR3 spans 17 residues. The germline V gene encodes CDR1 LGHNA and CDR2 YNFKEQ. The CDR3 spells CASSQEFFAGGPGEQFF. The CDR3 DNA sequence: TGTGCCAGCAGCCAAGAATTCTTTGCGGGGGGCCCGGGCGAGCAGTTCTTC.

V is TRBV18 and J is TRBJ1-1; a possible D gene is TRBD1 (5 bases). V dropped 8 bases and J dropped 5 bases, with 21 bases sitting between them. CDR1 and CDR2 from the germline V gene are KGHSH and LQKENI. This CDR3 is built from 15 residues. This CDR3 reads CASPSSTGGGTEAFF. CDR3 in DNA: TGTGCCAGCCCATCCTCGACGGGTGGGGGGACTGAAGCTTTCTTT. The full variable domain, its missing parts supplied by reference TRBV18 and TRBJ1-1, is NAGVMQNPRHLVRRRGQEARLRCSPMKGHSHVYWYRQLPEEGLKFMVYLQKENIIDESGMPKERFSAEFPKEGPSILRIQQVVRGDSAAYFCASPSSTGGGTEAFFGQGTRLTVV.